This TCR beta chain was observed in a study of graft-versus-host responses after intestinal transplantation. The overall study: Each recipient received anti-thymocyte globulin induction, then tacrolimus and steroids for around three years.

Study findings and constraints: The recipient marrow held GvH clones, and some of them showed up first in ileum or blood. Patients who carried graft-donor T cell macrochimerism also had high graft-versus-host to host-versus-graft clonal ratios in their allografts. There was an association between peak levels of circulating GvH clones and early post-transplant HvG declines.

Generated by immunoSEQ multiplex PCR, the TCRdb table keeps only in-frame clones and is missing some. The sample has around 25,000 clones, 70% to 90% seen once. Points on this clone: Its antigen is undetermined.

Trimming pared 9 bases from V and 4 bases from J, leaving 19 bases between. CDR1 LNHDA and CDR2 SQIVND come from the germline V gene (reference sequence). The CDR3 consists of 15 residues. This TCR derives from a human patient who received an intestinal transplant, so some T cells may come from the graft donor. This sequence joins TRBV19 and TRBJ2-1; D possibly corresponds to TRBD2 (6 bases). The input for sequencing was PBMCs, taken around 14 months after intestinal transplant. The CDR3 sequence: CASSKTTTRYNEQFF. The CDR3 nucleotides read TGTGCCAGCAGCAAGACGACGACTAGATACAATGAGCAGTTCTTC. Combining the CDR3 with reference TRBV19 and TRBJ2-1 gives the whole variable domain DGGITQSPKYLFRKEGQNVTLSCEQNLNHDAMYWYRQDPGQGLRLIYYSQIVNDFQKGDIAEGYSVSREKKESFPLTVTSAQKNPTAFYLCASSKTTTRYNEQFFGPGTRLTVL.